This T cell receptor beta chain was obtained from a study of control samples from healthy donors and cancer patients. Sequencing was performed with immunoSEQ multiplex PCR; in TCRdb, only in-frame clones are kept and a portion is missing. The sample has more than 90,000 clones, roughly 91% seen once; the top ten hold about 8%. CDR1 SGHTA and CDR2 FQGNSA come from the germline V gene. V lost 6 bases and J 9 bases, leaving 9 bases between the germline ends. CDR3 size: 11 residues. The specimen was blood. The origin of this receptor is a man aged 30 to 45 in good health. V gene TRBV7-2 combines with J gene TRBJ2-1; D gene uncertain. CDR3 residues: CASRSGIEQFF. CDR3 DNA sequence: TGTGCCAGCAGGAGTGGTATTGAGCAGTTCTTC.